The T cell receptor beta chain under discussion was sequenced for a study of pediatric ulcerative colitis. Rectal tissue came from one to two pinch biopsies taken at colonoscopy. Germline assignment: CDR1 LNHDA and CDR2 SQIVND (reference sequence). The junction had 4 bases not matched to a gene; V was cut back by 5 bases and J by 1 base. The CDR3 is 15 residues long. Sequencing depth was up to 500,000 reads per sample. Produced via immunoSEQ multiplex PCR; TCRdb's table is partial and in-frame only. The sample lists about 36,000 clones; more than 70% were seen once. The sample was gut tissue. This sequence originates from a boy between 5 and 17 years old with moderate ulcerative colitis. This chain connects TRBV19 to TRBJ2-1; 8 nucleotides align to TRBD2. The CDR3 DNA reads as TGTGCCAGTAGTTCCATAGCGGGATCCTACAATGAGCAGTTCTTC. This gives the protein CASSSIAGSYNEQFF.